A single TCR beta chain is shown here with its context. This clone occurred a few times. The target of this receptor is not known. No base-level quality is on record; no much larger clone is a single base apart. This entry is derived from a study of blood T cell repertoires in COVID-19 (TCRdb year 2020). General notes on the study: Samples from collaborators originated in the United States, Italy and Spain and spanned both the acute and convalescent phases of COVID-19. Subjects who had been exposed to COVID-19, were actively infected with it, or had recovered from it provided the deeply sampled blood TCRbeta repertoires that made up the dataset. The prospective study material was composed of cDNA or gDNA derived from T cells, B-cell-depleted T cells, or PBMCs. The repertoires were released in a freely available public database intended as a resource for research on the immune response to SARS-CoV-2. The sample metadata nearly always contained a de-identified subject ID, COVID-19 status, age in years and sex. Where available, HLA class I and class II types were obtained from metadata supplied by the sample provider rather than from assay-based typing. Samples came from the ongoing ImmuneRACE study (first 160 participants) plus 1,254 subjects from 6 global collaborators.

TCRbeta CDR3 regions were amplified from genomic DNA by means of the immunoSEQ Assay, a bias-controlled multiplex PCR. The paper's processing steps were these. Within the assay, amplification of reference gene primers was used to estimate how many nucleated cells each sample contained. To quantify the absolute abundance of each unique TCRbeta CDR3 rearrangement, sequence reads were collapsed and filtered. For each sample, productive Simpson clonality was calculated as the square root of Simpson's diversity index across productive rearrangements. What TCRdb holds here is the immuneACCESS table cut down to in-frame rearrangements. Part of the clones is not present; checked against another copy, under half of the missing clones reflect an unresolved V gene, and the others are unexplained. V and J calls and clone size come straight from that table; D and trimming were deduced from the DNA. Counted in this sample were about 140,000 clones; about 85% of them appeared once. The ten largest clones capture 2.5% of the sample.

In Seattle, one collaborating source enrolled patients while the infection was active and tracked those patients longitudinally over the course of disease. Each collaborating institution followed its own protocols to collect whole blood in K2EDTA tubes. For TCRbeta analysis, collaborators shipped samples as frozen whole blood, isolated PBMCs, or DNA extracted from either of those sample types. V loses 4 bases of germline sequence and J loses 5 bases, and the interval between the two ends is 12 bases. CDR1 and CDR2 were assigned from the germline V gene (reference sequence) as SGHNT and YYREEE. The cysteine opens and the phenylalanine closes a CDR3 of 14 amino acids. Only the CDR3 DNA is retained, 42 bases long and in frame from the first base. General study outcomes and caveats: The quantity of clinical and demographic metadata differed by source and by participant and was supplied without curation.

The sequenced sample was peripheral blood. The TCR comes from a human donor with COVID-19, enrolled during active disease. The donor label of this sample is uncertain. The chain is encoded by TRBV5-4 joined to TRBJ1-4; the best D guess is TRBD1, with 6 bases matching. The bases are TGTGCCAGCAGCACAGGGATGATCAATGAAAAACTGTTTTTT. It specifies CASSTGMINEKLFF. With the rest looked up from the reference TRBV5-4 and TRBJ1-4 genes rather than sequenced, the full variable domain is ETGVTQSPTHLIKTRGQQVTLRCSSQSGHNTVSWYQQALGQGPQFIFQYYREEENGRGNFPPRFSGLQFPNYSSELNVNALELDDSALYLCASSTGMINEKLFFGSGTQLSVL.